Listed here are 2 T cell receptor beta chains from one sample, sequenced in a study of cytomegalovirus exposure and HLA in healthy donors. The PCR was carried out with 60 Vbeta primers and 13 Jbeta primers. Using immunoSEQ multiplex PCR, the repertoire was profiled, and TCRdb retains in-frame clones only, with some absent. The sample has a few hundred thousand clones; about 80% are singletons. The sample taken for sequencing was PBMCs. Receptors were obtained from a girl aged 2 to 9 in good health and CMV-seronegative.

The genes are TRBV6-5 and TRBJ1-2, with D unclear. The CDR3 is made up of 12 amino acids. The germline V and J ends were trimmed by 5 bases and 8 bases, with 12 bases remaining between them. Germline V gene sequence: CDR1 MNHEY, CDR2 SVGAGI. CDR3 in amino acids: CASSPMMGGYTF. DNA for the CDR3: TGTGCCAGCAGTCCGATGATGGGCGGCTACACCTTC.

This clone appeared once. CDR3: CASSLAGQAFGANVLTF. CDR3 bases: TGTGCCAGCAGCTTAGCGGGACAGGCCTTTGGGGCCAACGTCCTGACTTTC. The chain combines TRBV7-2 with TRBJ2-6, with TRBD1 identical over 8 bases. J lost 3 bases, V lost 0 bases, and 4 bases had no gene match. The CDR3 length is 17 residues. Germline V gene lookup returns CDR1 SGHTA and CDR2 FQGNSA.